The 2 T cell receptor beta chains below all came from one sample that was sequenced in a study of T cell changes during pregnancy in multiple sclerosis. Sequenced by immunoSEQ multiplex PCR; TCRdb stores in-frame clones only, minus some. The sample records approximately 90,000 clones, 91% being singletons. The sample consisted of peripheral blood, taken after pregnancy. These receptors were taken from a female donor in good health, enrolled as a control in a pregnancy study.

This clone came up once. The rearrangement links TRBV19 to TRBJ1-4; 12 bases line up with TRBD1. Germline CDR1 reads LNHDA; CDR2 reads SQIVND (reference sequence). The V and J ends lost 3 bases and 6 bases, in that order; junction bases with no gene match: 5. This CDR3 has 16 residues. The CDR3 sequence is CASSIGTGGEYEKLFF. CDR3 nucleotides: TGTGCCAGTAGTATTGGGACAGGGGGCGAGTATGAAAAACTGTTTTTT.

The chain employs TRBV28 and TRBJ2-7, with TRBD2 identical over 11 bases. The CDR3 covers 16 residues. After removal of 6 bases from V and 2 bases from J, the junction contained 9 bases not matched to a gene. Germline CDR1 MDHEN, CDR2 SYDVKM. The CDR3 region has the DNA TGTGCCAGCAGACTTCGACTAGCGGGGCCCCCCTACGAGCAGTACTTC. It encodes CASRLRLAGPPYEQYF.